Sequencing of this T cell receptor (beta chain) was carried out in a study of T cells in Graves' hyperthyroidism and ophthalmopathy. Study-level findings and limits: Also found in blood were most expanded thyroid clonotypes above 0.001.

What was amplified from RNA transcripts were TCR beta CDR3 regions. With the HTBI primer set, the TCR CDR3 went through a first round of RT-PCR. TCRdb processed the multiplex PCR reads anew with MiXCR; each CDR3 protein has one entry. The data show some 490,000 distinct CDR3 sequences, about 16% seen once. Uncontrolled infection, other autoimmune disease, pregnancy or lactation excluded patients. With 5 bases removed from V and 3 bases from J, the gap between germline ends came to 17 bases. There are 16 residues in the CDR3. In regard to this clonotype: Its antigen is undetermined.

The sequencing input was blood. The receptor was derived from a woman in her twenties or thirties with Graves' ophthalmopathy. The J gene is TRBJ2-1, the V gene TRBV12-3 or TRBV12-4, with TRBD2 as a possible D gene (6 bases). Written as DNA, the CDR3 is TGTGCCAGCAGTCATAAACTAGCCTCAATCTACAATGAGCAGTTCTTC. Its translation is CASSHKLASIYNEQFF.